This TCR beta chain was identified in a study of T cells in localized non-small cell lung cancer. Germline lookup yields CDR1 SGDLS and CDR2 YYNGEE. The CDR3 runs to 14 residues. V trimming: 4 bases; J trimming: 5 bases; junction bases outside the gene matches: 6. Turning to this clone: Its antigen is not identified.

Some clones are missing from TCRdb's copy, which holds only in-frame ones; the method was immunoSEQ multiplex PCR. The sample lists fewer than 20,000 clones, over 75% occurring once. General observations from the study: Heterogeneity remains possible because sequencing was limited to only one tumor region.

Sequences were derived from peripheral blood mononuclear cells, sampled before any cancer treatment. The clonotype comes from a male donor at least 60 years old with stage II lung adenocarcinoma. This chain uses TRBV9 with TRBJ2-1; 7 positions match TRBD2. Written as DNA, the CDR3 is TGTGCCAGCAGCCCTCGGGGAGGGGACAATGAGCAGTTCTTC. Translation: CASSPRGGDNEQFF.